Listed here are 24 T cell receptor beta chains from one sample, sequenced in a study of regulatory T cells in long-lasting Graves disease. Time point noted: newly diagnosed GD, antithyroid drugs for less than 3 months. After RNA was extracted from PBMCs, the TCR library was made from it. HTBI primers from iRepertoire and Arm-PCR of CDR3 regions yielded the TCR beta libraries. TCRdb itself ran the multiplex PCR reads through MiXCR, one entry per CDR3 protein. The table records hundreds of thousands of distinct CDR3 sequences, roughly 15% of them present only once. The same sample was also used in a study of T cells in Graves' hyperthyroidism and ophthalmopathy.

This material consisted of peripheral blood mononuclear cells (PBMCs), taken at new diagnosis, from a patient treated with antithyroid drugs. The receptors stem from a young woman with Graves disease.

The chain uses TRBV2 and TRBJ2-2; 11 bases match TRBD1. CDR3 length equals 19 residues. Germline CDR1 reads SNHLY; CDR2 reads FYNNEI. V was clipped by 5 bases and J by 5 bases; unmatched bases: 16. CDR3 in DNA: TGTGCCAGCAGTTCCTTATGGGACAGGGGGTATGGAAGTACCGGGGAGCTGTTTTTT. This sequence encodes CASSSLWDRGYGSTGELFF.

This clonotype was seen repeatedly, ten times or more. CDR3 protein: CASSPTVGTEAFF. CDR3 sequence (DNA): TGTGCCAGCTCACCAACCGTCGGCACTGAAGCTTTCTTT. V and J are TRBV18 and TRBJ1-1; D unclear. The germline gives CDR1 KGHSH, CDR2 LQKENI. Trimming took off 2 bases at V and 4 bases at J, with 8 bases between the two ends. This CDR3 has 13 amino acids.

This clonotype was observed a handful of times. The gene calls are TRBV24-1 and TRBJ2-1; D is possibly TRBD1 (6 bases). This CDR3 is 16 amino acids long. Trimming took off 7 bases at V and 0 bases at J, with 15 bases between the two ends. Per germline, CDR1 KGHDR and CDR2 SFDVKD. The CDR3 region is CATRPSQGSSYNEQFF. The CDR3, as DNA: TGTGCCACCAGGCCCTCACAGGGTAGCTCCTACAATGAGCAGTTCTTC.

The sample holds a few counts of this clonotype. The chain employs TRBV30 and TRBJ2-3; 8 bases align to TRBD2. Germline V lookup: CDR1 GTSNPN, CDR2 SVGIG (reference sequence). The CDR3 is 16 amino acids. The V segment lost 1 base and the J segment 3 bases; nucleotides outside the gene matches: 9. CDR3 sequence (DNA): TGTGCCTGGAGTGAAGGGTCTAGCGGGTTTACAGATACGCAGTATTTT. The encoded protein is CAWSEGSSGFTDTQYF. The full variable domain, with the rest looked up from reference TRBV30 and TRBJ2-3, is SQTIHQWPATLVQPVGSPLSLECTVEGTSNPNLYWYRQAAGRGLQLLFYSVGIGQISSEVPQNLSASRPQDRQFILSSKKLLLSDSGFYLCAWSEGSSGFTDTQYFGPGTRLTVL.

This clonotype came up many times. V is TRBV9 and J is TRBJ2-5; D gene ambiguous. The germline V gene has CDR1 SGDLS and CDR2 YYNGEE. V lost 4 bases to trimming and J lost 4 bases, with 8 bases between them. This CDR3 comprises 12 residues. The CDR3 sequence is CASSSNLETQYF. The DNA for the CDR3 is TGTGCCAGCAGCTCGAACCTAGAGACCCAGTACTTC.

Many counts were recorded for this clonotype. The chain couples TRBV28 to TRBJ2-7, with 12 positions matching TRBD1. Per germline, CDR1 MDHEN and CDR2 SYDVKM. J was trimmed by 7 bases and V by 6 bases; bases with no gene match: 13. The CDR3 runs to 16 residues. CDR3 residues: CASSHPMGQGASEQYF. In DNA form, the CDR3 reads TGTGCCAGCAGCCATCCAATGGGACAGGGGGCTTCAGAGCAGTACTTC.

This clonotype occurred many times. The CDR3 region is CASSAPGQGLTDTQYF. The DNA of the CDR3 is TGTGCCAGCAGTGCACCGGGACAGGGGTTGACAGATACGCAGTATTTT. This sequence joins TRBV28 and TRBJ2-3; TRBD1 matches 10 bases. Trimming took 5 bases from V and 3 from J; bases not matched to a gene: 8. The CDR3 has 16 residues. From germline, CDR1 is MDHEN and CDR2 SYDVKM. Complete variable domain (other parts from reference TRBV28 and TRBJ2-3): DVKVTQSSRYLVKRTGEKVFLECVQDMDHENMFWYRQDPGLGLRLIYFSYDVKMKEKGDIPEGYSVSREKKERFSLILESASTNQTSMYLCASSAPGQGLTDTQYFGPGTRLTVL.

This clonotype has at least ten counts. This chain's CDR3 is CAISDILAGDTEAFF. The DNA for the CDR3 is TGTGCCATCAGTGATATATTGGCGGGGGACACTGAAGCTTTCTTT. The rearrangement joins TRBV10-3 to TRBJ1-1; weak D call: TRBD1 (5 bases). Germline V gives CDR1 ENHRY, CDR2 SYGVKD. The germline V and J ends were trimmed by 3 bases and 3 bases, with 14 bases remaining between them. The CDR3 runs to 15 residues.

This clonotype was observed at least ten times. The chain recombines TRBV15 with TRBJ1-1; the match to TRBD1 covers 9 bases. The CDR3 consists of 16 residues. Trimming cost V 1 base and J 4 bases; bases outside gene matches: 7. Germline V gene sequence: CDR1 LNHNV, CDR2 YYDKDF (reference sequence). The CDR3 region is CATSRGIGTGSTEAFF. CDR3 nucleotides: TGTGCCACCAGCAGAGGGATCGGGACAGGGTCCACTGAAGCTTTCTTT.

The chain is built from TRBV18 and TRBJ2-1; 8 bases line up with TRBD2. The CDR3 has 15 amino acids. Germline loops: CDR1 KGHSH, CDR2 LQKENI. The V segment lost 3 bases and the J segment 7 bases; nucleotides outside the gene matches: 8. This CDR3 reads CASSPPGTRANEQFF. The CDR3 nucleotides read TGTGCCAGCTCACCCCCAGGGACTAGGGCGAATGAGCAGTTCTTC.

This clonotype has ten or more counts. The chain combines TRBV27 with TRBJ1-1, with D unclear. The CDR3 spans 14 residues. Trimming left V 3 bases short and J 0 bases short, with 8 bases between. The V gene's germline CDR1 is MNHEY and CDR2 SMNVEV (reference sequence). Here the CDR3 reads CASSLGGMNTEAFF. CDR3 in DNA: TGTGCCAGCAGTTTGGGCGGGATGAACACTGAAGCTTTCTTT.

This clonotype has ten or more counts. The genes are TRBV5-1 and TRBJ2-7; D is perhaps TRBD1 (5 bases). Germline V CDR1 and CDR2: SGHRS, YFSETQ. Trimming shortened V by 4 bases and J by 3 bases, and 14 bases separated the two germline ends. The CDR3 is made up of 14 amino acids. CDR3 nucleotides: TGCGCCAGCAGCCTCGATCCCGACAGCTACGAGCAGTACTTC. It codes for CASSLDPDSYEQYF.

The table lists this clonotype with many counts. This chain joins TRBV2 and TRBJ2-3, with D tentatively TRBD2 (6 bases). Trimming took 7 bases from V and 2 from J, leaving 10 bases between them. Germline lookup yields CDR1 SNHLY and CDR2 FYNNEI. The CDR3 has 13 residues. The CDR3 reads CASNGGLTDTQYF. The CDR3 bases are TGTGCCAGCAACGGAGGGCTCACAGATACGCAGTATTTT.

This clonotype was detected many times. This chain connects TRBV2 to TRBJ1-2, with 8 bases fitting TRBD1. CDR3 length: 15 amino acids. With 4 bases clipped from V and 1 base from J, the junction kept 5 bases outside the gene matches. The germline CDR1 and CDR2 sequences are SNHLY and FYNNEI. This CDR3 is CASSALGQGNYGYTF. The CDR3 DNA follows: TGTGCCAGCAGTGCCCTCGGACAGGGTAACTATGGCTACACCTTC.

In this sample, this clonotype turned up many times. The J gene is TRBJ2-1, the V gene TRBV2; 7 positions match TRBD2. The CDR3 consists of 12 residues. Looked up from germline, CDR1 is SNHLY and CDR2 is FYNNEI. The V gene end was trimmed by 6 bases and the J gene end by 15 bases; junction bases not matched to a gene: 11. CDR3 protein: CASRGTSVLGFF. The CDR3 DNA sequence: TGTGCCAGCAGGGGAACTAGCGTCCTTGGGTTCTTC.

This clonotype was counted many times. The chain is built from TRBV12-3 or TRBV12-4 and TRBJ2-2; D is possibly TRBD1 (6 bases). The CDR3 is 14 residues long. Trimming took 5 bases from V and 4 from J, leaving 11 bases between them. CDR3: CASSKQGSTGELFF. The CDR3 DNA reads TGTGCCAGCAGTAAACAGGGTAGCACCGGGGAGCTGTTTTTT.

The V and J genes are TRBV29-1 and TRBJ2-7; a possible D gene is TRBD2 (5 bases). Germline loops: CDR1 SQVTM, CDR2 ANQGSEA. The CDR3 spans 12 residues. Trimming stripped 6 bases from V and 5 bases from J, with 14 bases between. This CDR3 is CSVKKRGNEQYF. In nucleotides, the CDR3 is TGCAGCGTGAAAAAGCGAGGGAACGAGCAGTACTTC.

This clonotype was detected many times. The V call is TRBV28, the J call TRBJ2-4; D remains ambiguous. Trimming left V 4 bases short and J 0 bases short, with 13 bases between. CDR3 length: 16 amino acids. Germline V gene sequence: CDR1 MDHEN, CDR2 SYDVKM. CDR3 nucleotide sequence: TGTGCCAGCAGTTCCGTCGAATCGTTAGCCAAAAACATTCAGTACTTC. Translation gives CASSSVESLAKNIQYF.

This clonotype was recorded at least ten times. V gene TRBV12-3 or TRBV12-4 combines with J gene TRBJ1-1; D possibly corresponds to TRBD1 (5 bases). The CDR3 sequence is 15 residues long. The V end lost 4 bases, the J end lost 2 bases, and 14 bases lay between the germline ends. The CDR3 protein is CASSSAGTANTEAFF. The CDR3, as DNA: TGTGCCAGCAGTTCCGCCGGGACGGCAAACACTGAAGCTTTCTTT.

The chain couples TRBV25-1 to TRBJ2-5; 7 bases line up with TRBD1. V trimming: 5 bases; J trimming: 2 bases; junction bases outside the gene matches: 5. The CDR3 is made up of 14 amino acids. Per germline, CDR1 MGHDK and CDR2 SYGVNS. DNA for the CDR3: TGTGCCAGCAGTCCGGGACAGAAACAAGAGACCCAGTACTTC. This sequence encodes CASSPGQKQETQYF.

In nucleotides, the CDR3 is TGTGCCAGCAGTTACGGGGGGGGTACGCAGTATTTT. Its translation: CASSYGGGTQYF. V gene TRBV27 combines with J gene TRBJ2-3, with TRBD2 matching 8 bases. This CDR3 comprises 12 residues. Germline V gives CDR1 MNHEY, CDR2 SMNVEV (reference sequence). Trimming took 4 bases from V and 8 from J; bases not matched to a gene: 2.

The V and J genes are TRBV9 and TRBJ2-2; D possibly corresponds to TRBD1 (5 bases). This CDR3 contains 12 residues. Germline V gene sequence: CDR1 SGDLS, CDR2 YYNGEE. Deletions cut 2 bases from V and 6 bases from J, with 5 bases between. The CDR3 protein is CASSVGPGELFF. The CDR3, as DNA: TGTGCCAGCAGCGTGGGGCCCGGGGAGCTGTTTTTT. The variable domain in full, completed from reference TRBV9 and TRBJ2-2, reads DSGVTQTPKHLITATGQRVTLRCSPRSGDLSVYWYQQSLDQGLQFLIQYYNGEERAKGNILERFSAQQFPDLHSELNLSSLELGDSALYFCASSVGPGELFFGEGSRLTVL.

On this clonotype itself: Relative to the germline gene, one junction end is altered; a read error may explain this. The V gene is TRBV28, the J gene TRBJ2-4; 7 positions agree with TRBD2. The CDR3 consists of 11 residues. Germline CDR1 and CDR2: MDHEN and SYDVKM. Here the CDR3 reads CASSFGGRVLF. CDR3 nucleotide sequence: TGTGCCAGCAGTTTTGGCGGGAGAGTGCTCTTC.

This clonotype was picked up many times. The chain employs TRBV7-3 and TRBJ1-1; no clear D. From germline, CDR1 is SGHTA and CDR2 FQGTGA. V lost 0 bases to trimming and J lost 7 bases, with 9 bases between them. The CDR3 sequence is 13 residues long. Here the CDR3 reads CASSLTYGVEAFF. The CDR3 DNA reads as TGTGCCAGCAGCTTAACGTACGGGGTTGAAGCTTTCTTT.